One and the same sample provided the 31 T cell receptor beta chains below, sequenced in a study of CD8 T cells in Susac syndrome. Random hexamers primed reverse transcription of roughly 0.5 to 1 ug RNA. TCRdb re-derived calls from the immunoSEQ multiplex PCR reads in MiXCR, one entry per CDR3 protein. The sample has fewer than 350,000 distinct CDR3 sequences; approximately 89% are singletons. Sequences were obtained from CD8+ T cells from PBMCs. Receptors were obtained from a human donor with multiple sclerosis.

The CDR3 reads CASSEWVLETEQYF. CDR3 nucleotides: TGTGCCAGCAGTGAATGGGTGCTAGAGACCGAGCAGTACTTC. The chain couples TRBV25-1 to TRBJ2-7; D gene ambiguous. Germline V CDR1 and CDR2: MGHDK, SYGVNS. V lost 1 base and J lost 6, with 13 bases in between. The CDR3 is made up of 14 amino acids.

V gene TRBV19 combines with J gene TRBJ2-5; 11 bases align to TRBD2. The CDR3 sequence is 16 residues long. The germline gives CDR1 LNHDA, CDR2 SQIVND (reference sequence). J gave up 5 bases and V 5 bases, and 10 bases lay outside the gene matches. The CDR3 reads CASSPGLAALVETQYF. The CDR3 coding sequence is TGTGCCAGTAGTCCGGGACTAGCGGCCCTGGTGGAGACCCAGTACTTC.

This clonotype was counted a single time. The chain has TRBV18 and TRBJ2-7, with D possibly being TRBD1 (6 bases). Trimming pared 3 bases from V and 3 bases from J, leaving 18 bases between. Germline V gene lookup returns CDR1 KGHSH and CDR2 LQKENI. CDR3 length: 16 residues. CDR3 protein: CASSPTDGTSYYEQYF. The CDR3 DNA is TGTGCCAGCTCACCGACTGACGGGACAAGTTACTACGAGCAGTACTTC.

V gene TRBV5-6 combines with J gene TRBJ1-1; D not resolved. Looked up from germline, CDR1 is SGHDT and CDR2 is YYEEEE. This CDR3 region has 14 residues. The germline V and J ends were trimmed by 4 bases and 6 bases, with 16 bases remaining between them. The CDR3 DNA reads as TGTGCCAGCAGCCCCTCCTCCCGGGTGCCTGAAGCTTTCTTT. Translation: CASSPSSRVPEAFF.

This rearrangement joins TRBV7-3 to TRBJ2-2; the D gene could be TRBD1 or TRBD2 (5 bases each). The germline V gene encodes CDR1 SGHTA and CDR2 FQGTGA. V lost 4 bases to trimming and J lost 3 bases, with 18 bases between them. The CDR3 runs 17 residues. CDR3 loop: CASSSSGPNYHTGELFF. The CDR3 DNA sequence: TGTGCCAGCAGCTCATCGGGACCCAACTACCACACCGGGGAGCTGTTTTTT.

The chain has TRBV14 and TRBJ1-5, with 8 bases identical to TRBD1. Trimming at V came to 0 bases and at J to 2 bases, leaving 12 bases not matched to a gene. The germline CDR1 and CDR2 sequences are SGHDN and FVKESK. The CDR3 sequence is 19 residues long. The CDR3 sequence is CASSQDEDRDKCGNQPQHF. The CDR3 coding sequence is TGTGCCAGCAGCCAAGACGAGGACAGGGACAAGTGCGGCAATCAGCCCCAGCATTTT.

This chain joins TRBV11-2 and TRBJ2-5; D is undetermined. The germline CDR1 and CDR2 sequences are SGHAT and FQNNGV. With 5 bases removed from V and 3 bases from J, the gap between germline ends came to 22 bases. The CDR3 loop spans 17 amino acids. DNA for the CDR3: TGTGCCAGCAGCACCGGATTCAGACACATTGACAAAGAGACCCAGTACTTC. This translates into CASSTGFRHIDKETQYF.

This chain links TRBV27 with TRBJ2-2; D not certain. CDR1 and CDR2 from the germline V gene are MNHEY and SMNVEV (reference sequence). V lost 6 bases, J lost 14 bases, and 16 bases lay in between. The CDR3 consists of 12 residues. The DNA for the CDR3 is TGTGCCAGCAGCCCCTATCGGCAGGCACTGTTTTTT. Translation gives CASSPYRQALFF.

This sequence joins TRBV9 and TRBJ2-3; D uncertain. This CDR3 comprises 12 residues. V was cut by 4 bases and J by 5 bases, with 8 bases left in between. Germline CDR1 is SGDLS and CDR2 is YYNGEE. The CDR3 nucleotides are TGTGCCAGCAGCAATCCGGGAGATACGCAGTATTTT. It yields the protein CASSNPGDTQYF.

The rearrangement joins TRBV28 to TRBJ2-2; 8 bases align to TRBD1. The CDR3 spans 15 residues. Trimming cost V 6 bases and J 1 base; bases outside gene matches: 4. CDR1 and CDR2 (germline): MDHEN, SYDVKM. The CDR3 loop reads CASRAGQGNTGELFF. CDR3 nucleotide sequence: TGTGCCAGCAGAGCAGGACAGGGGAACACCGGGGAGCTGTTTTTT.

The chain combines TRBV7-9 with TRBJ1-2; perhaps TRBD1 as D (5 bases). V was trimmed by 6 bases and J by 4 bases, leaving 18 bases between them. The CDR3 covers 15 residues. Germline V gene data show CDR1 as SEHNR and CDR2 as FQNEAQ (reference sequence). This CDR3 reads CASRRADDSLYGYTF. The DNA of the CDR3 is TGTGCCAGCAGACGAGCGGACGACAGCCTCTATGGCTACACCTTC.

The V call is TRBV9, the J call TRBJ2-5; 7 bases fit TRBD2. V shed 3 bases, J shed 5 bases, and the junction held 4 bases outside the gene matches. This CDR3 is 13 amino acids long. The germline CDR1 and CDR2 sequences are SGDLS and YYNGEE. Here the CDR3 reads CASSGEGQETQYF. For the CDR3, the DNA is TGTGCCAGCAGCGGGGAGGGTCAGGAGACCCAGTACTTC.

This clonotype came up once. This chain uses TRBV7-8 with TRBJ1-1, with D perhaps TRBD1 (5 bases). Germline V gives CDR1 SGHVS, CDR2 FQNEAQ. This CDR3 has 17 amino acids. V gave up 1 base and J gave up 1 base, with 16 bases separating them. Here the CDR3 reads CASSLGVGTRGNTEAFF. CDR3 DNA sequence: TGTGCCAGCAGCTTAGGGGTAGGGACTCGAGGGAACACTGAAGCTTTCTTT. Full variable domain (rest looked up from reference TRBV7-8 and TRBJ1-1): GAGVSQSPRYKVAKRGQDVALRCDPISGHVSLFWYQQALGQGPEFLTYFQNEAQLDKSGLPSDRFFAERPEGSVSTLKIQRTQQEDSAVYLCASSLGVGTRGNTEAFFGQGTRLTVV.

This chain links TRBV29-1 with TRBJ2-3; possible D gene TRBD2, 5 bases. The CDR3 contains 13 residues. Germline-derived CDR1 and CDR2 are SQVTM and ANQGSEA. V was clipped by 6 bases and J by 6 bases, with 16 bases between them. CDR3 sequence (DNA): TGCAGCGTCCCCAGACGGGGTGCGGATACGCAGTATTTT. Protein sequence: CSVPRRGADTQYF.

The chain combines TRBV6-2 or TRBV6-3 with TRBJ2-7, with D possibly matching TRBD1 (6 bases). V was clipped by 2 bases and J by 5 bases, with 16 bases between them. The CDR3 is 15 residues long. Germline CDR1 is MNHEY and CDR2 is SVGEGT. The chain's CDR3 is CASSYTSLTGDEQYF. In DNA, the CDR3 is TGTGCCAGCAGTTACACCTCTTTGACAGGCGACGAGCAGTACTTC.

The gene calls are TRBV25-1 and TRBJ2-7; D might be TRBD1 (5 bases). Germline CDR1 is MGHDK and CDR2 is SYGVNS. Trimming left V 1 base short and J 7 bases short, with 23 bases between. This CDR3 contains 17 residues. The CDR3 region is CASSEWVGAGHSEEQYF. The DNA of the CDR3 is TGTGCCAGCAGTGAATGGGTTGGGGCAGGCCACTCGGAGGAGCAGTACTTC.

The chain links TRBV6-2 or TRBV6-3 to TRBJ1-5; TRBD1 matches at 7 bases. After removal of 5 bases from V and 4 bases from J, the junction contained 5 bases not matched to a gene. This CDR3 comprises 14 residues. Germline loops: CDR1 MNHEY, CDR2 SVGEGT. CDR3 coding DNA: TGTGCCAGCAGTAGGACAGGATCAAATCAGCCCCAGCATTTT. Protein: CASSRTGSNQPQHF.

The genes are TRBV29-1 and TRBJ2-7; D is ambiguous. CDR1 SQVTM and CDR2 ANQGSEA come from the germline V gene. V lost 7 bases and J 0 bases, leaving 13 bases between the germline ends. The CDR3 contains 13 residues. The CDR3 loop reads CSARVSSSYEQYF. CDR3 in DNA: TGCAGCGCCCGGGTCTCAAGCTCCTACGAGCAGTACTTC.

V is TRBV7-2 and J is TRBJ2-3; D uncertain. The CDR3 length is 15 residues. V was cut by 5 bases and J by 6 bases, with 18 bases left in between. The germline V gene has CDR1 SGHTA and CDR2 FQGNSA. CDR3 coding DNA: TGTGCCAGCAGCATGTCACTATCCTTTGTGGATACGCAGTATTTT. Amino acid sequence: CASSMSLSFVDTQYF.

This chain joins TRBV6-1 and TRBJ2-2, with TRBD2 as a possible D gene (5 bases). CDR1 is MNHNS, CDR2 SASEGT, per germline. V lost 4 bases and J lost 5, with 8 bases in between. There are 13 residues in the CDR3. Here the CDR3 reads CASSVGETGELFF. In nucleotides, the CDR3 is TGTGCCAGCAGTGTCGGGGAAACCGGGGAGCTGTTTTTT.

The rearrangement uses TRBV11-2 and TRBJ2-2; no clear D. V lost 2 bases and J lost 1, with 5 bases in between. Germline V gene sequence: CDR1 SGHAT, CDR2 FQNNGV. This CDR3 is 14 amino acids long. The CDR3: CASSLTGNTGELFF. The CDR3 nucleotides read TGTGCCAGCAGCTTAACGGGGAACACCGGGGAGCTGTTTTTT.

The chain employs TRBV6-2 or TRBV6-3 and TRBJ2-5, with D perhaps matching TRBD2 (5 bases). This CDR3 is 16 amino acids long. Trimming pared 2 bases from V and 5 bases from J, leaving 18 bases between. From germline, CDR1 is MNHEY and CDR2 SVGEGT. CDR3 in amino acids: CASSYPLPTPGETQYF. CDR3 DNA: TGTGCCAGCAGTTACCCGCTGCCAACCCCGGGGGAGACCCAGTACTTC.

The chain has TRBV7-2 and TRBJ2-2, with TRBD2 identical over 9 bases. CDR3 length: 24 residues. Germline V gives CDR1 SGHTA, CDR2 FQGNSA. With 0 bases clipped from V and 6 bases from J, the junction kept 29 bases outside the gene matches. The DNA of the CDR3 is TGTGCCAGCAGCTTAGCCGCTGGCGGTAAGGGGCGGGAGGGCCAATGTGCTTGTCCCGGGGAGCTGTTTTTT. This translates into CASSLAAGGKGREGQCACPGELFF.

This sequence joins TRBV29-1 and TRBJ1-1; tentative D call: TRBD1 (6 bases). The V end lost 6 bases, the J end lost 6 bases, and 11 bases lay between the germline ends. Germline CDR1 SQVTM, CDR2 ANQGSEA. The CDR3 sequence is 11 residues long. DNA for the CDR3: TGCAGCGTAACAGGGACCGCTGAAGCTTTCTTT. It translates to CSVTGTAEAFF.

This clonotype was detected only a few times. The rearrangement uses TRBV30 and TRBJ2-7; the D is unclear. Trimming stripped 0 bases from V and 5 bases from J, with 5 bases between. Germline V gene data show CDR1 as GTSNPN and CDR2 as SVGIG (reference sequence). This CDR3 contains 11 residues. CDR3 bases: TGTGCCTGGAGTGTAACGGACGAGCAGTACTTC. The encoded protein is CAWSVTDEQYF.

The rearrangement uses TRBV27 and TRBJ2-3, with 7 bases identical to TRBD2. The CDR3 runs to 17 residues. The germline CDR1 and CDR2 sequences are MNHEY and SMNVEV (reference sequence). CDR3 sequence: CNSSLFKAGLTTDTQYF. The CDR3 DNA reads as TGTAACAGCAGTCTTTTCAAAGCGGGACTAACCACAGATACGCAGTATTTT.

As DNA, the CDR3 is TGTGCCAGCAGCAAAGGGACTAGCGGGAGATCAGATACGCAGTATTTT. Encoded protein: CASSKGTSGRSDTQYF. This chain connects TRBV7-9 to TRBJ2-3, with 14 bases identical to TRBD2. The germline V gene has CDR1 SEHNR and CDR2 FQNEAQ (reference sequence). Trimming at V came to 5 bases and at J to 4 bases, leaving 5 bases not matched to a gene. The CDR3 sequence is 16 residues long. Drawing the rest from reference TRBV7-9 and TRBJ2-3, the complete variable domain is DTGVSQNPRHKITKRGQNVTFRCDPISEHNRLYWYRQTLGQGPEFLTYFQNEAQLEKSRLLSDRFSAERPKGSFSTLEIQRTEQGDSAMYLCASSKGTSGRSDTQYFGPGTRLTVL.

The rearrangement links TRBV5-6 to TRBJ2-7; TRBD1 aligns across 10 bases. CDR3 length: 15 residues. CDR1 SGHDT and CDR2 YYEEEE come from the germline V gene. The J segment lost 2 bases and the V segment lost 4 bases, leaving 6 bases of the junction unmatched. CDR3 DNA: TGTGCCAGCAGCCACCCGGGACAGGGGACCTACGAGCAGTACTTC. Translation: CASSHPGQGTYEQYF. The complete variable domain, with remaining parts taken from reference TRBV5-6 and TRBJ2-7, reads DAGVTQSPTHLIKTRGQQVTLRCSPKSGHDTVSWYQQALGQGPQFIFQYYEEEERQRGNFPDRFSGHQFPNYSSELNVNALLLGDSALYLCASSHPGQGTYEQYFGPGTRLTVT.

In DNA, the CDR3 is TGTGCCAGCATGCCACGGGTGTTGCTCTACAATGAGCAGTTCTTC. This encodes CASMPRVLLYNEQFF. This chain joins TRBV2 and TRBJ2-1, with D unresolved. The CDR3 length is 15 residues. The germline V gene has CDR1 SNHLY and CDR2 FYNNEI. V gave up 7 bases and J gave up 3 bases, with 16 bases separating them.

J is TRBJ2-1 and V is TRBV20-1; TRBD2 matches 12 bases. The CDR3 is 16 amino acids. The V segment lost 0 bases and the J segment 6 bases; nucleotides outside the gene matches: 6. The germline V gene encodes CDR1 DFQATT and CDR2 SNEGSKA (reference sequence). The CDR3 DNA is TGCAGTGCTAGAGATCTCGAGACTAGCGGGAGCAATGAGCAGTTCTTC. It yields the protein CSARDLETSGSNEQFF.

The chain employs TRBV7-9 and TRBJ1-3, with D unclear. The length of the CDR3 is 12 residues. In germline, CDR1 is SEHNR, CDR2 FQNEAQ (reference sequence). Trimming took 8 bases from V and 4 from J, leaving 9 bases between them. DNA of the CDR3: TGTGCCAGCGATTTTGGAGGAAACACCATATATTTT. This encodes CASDFGGNTIYF.